This is a list of T cell receptor beta chains from one sample in a study of blood T cell repertoires in COVID-19. The assay was immunoSEQ multiplex PCR, and TCRdb's table has in-frame clones only and misses some. The table includes about 160,000 clones, 75% to 90% detected once. Sequencing was done on a sample of peripheral blood. Receptor source: a man older than 75 with acute or convalescent COVID-19. The CDR3 runs from the conserved cysteine through the conserved F or W. D genes are given only for firm matches. A clone size is listed for some rows: how often the clone was seen (once, few, many), or a class if it is expanded.

>TRBJ1-1|-|-|TRBV6-5
CASQGMAAEAFF
TGTGCCAGCCAGGGGATGGCAGCTGAAGCTTTCTTT
>TRBJ2-1|-|-|TRBV5-6
CASSFSGLHNEQFF
TGTGCCAGCAGCTTCTCGGGACTCCACAATGAGCAGTTCTTC
>TRBJ1-3|-|-|TRBV9
CASSVRGGSGNTIYF
TGTGCCAGCAGCGTCAGGGGCGGCTCTGGAAACACCATATATTTT
>TRBJ1-4|TRBD1|-|TRBV7-6
CASSARGRGYEKLFF
TGTGCCAGTAGCGCAAGGGGGCGCGGTTATGAAAAACTGTTTTTT
>TRBJ2-5|TRBD1|-|TRBV6-5
CASNSDRGTETQYF
TGTGCCAGCAATTCGGACAGGGGGACAGAGACCCAGTACTTC
>TRBJ2-6|-|-|TRBV11-3
CASSLSAPGASGANVLTF
TGTGCCAGCAGCTTATCCGCTCCCGGTGCCTCTGGGGCCAACGTCCTGACTTTC
>TRBJ1-6|-|few|TRBV7-9
CASGSSYNSPLHF
TGTGCCAGCGGCAGCTCCTATAATTCACCCCTCCACTTT
>TRBJ2-7|TRBD2|few|TRBV27
CASSFRTSSEQYF
TGTGCCAGCAGTTTTAGGACTAGCTCCGAGCAGTACTTC
>TRBJ1-4|-|-|TRBV6-5
CASSYSYRVEKLFF
TGTGCCAGCAGTTATAGTTACAGGGTCGAAAAACTGTTTTTT
>TRBJ2-7|TRBD2|-|TRBV5-1
CASSPGNAGREREQYF
TGCGCCAGCAGCCCGGGTAATGCGGGGAGGGAACGCGAGCAGTACTTC